This T cell receptor (beta chain) was obtained from a study of blood T cell repertoires in COVID-19. The V and J ends lost 2 bases and 2 bases respectively, with 6 bases between them. This CDR3 region has 13 residues. Using immunoSEQ multiplex PCR, the repertoire was profiled, and TCRdb retains in-frame clones only, with some absent. The repertoire consists of about 190,000 clones, with around nine tenths occurring once and the leading ten covering roughly 5.6%. This clone was seen a handful of times. The identical CDR3 is also encoded by other nucleotide sequences in the sample. Sequencing input: peripheral blood. This chain links TRBV12-3 or TRBV12-4 with TRBJ1-1; D is undetermined. This clonotype was obtained from a woman between 35 and 50 years old who had recovered from COVID-19. Here the CDR3 DNA reads TGTGCCAGCAGTTTACGGGTTAACACTGAAGCTTTCTTT. It encodes CASSLRVNTEAFF.